This entry is about one TCR beta chain. Its antigen remains unknown. Treatment defined: oral pan-JAK inhibitor, 5-10 mg twice daily. Lesional scalp tissue (obtained by punch biopsy) and peripheral blood were collected from alopecia areata patients. From PBMCs, CD4+ and CD8+ T cells were sorted. The authors extracted RNA and reverse transcribed it into cDNA as the sequencing template. TCRdb's table, derived via immunoSEQ multiplex PCR, lists solely in-frame clones and lacks some. The repertoire has roughly 100,000 clones, 85% to 90% of them found once; the top ten carry over 8.5%. The data originate from a study of CD8+ T cells in alopecia areata. Whole-study results and caveats: Scalp and blood samples kept many expanded lesional clones throughout tofacitinib.

The sequence was obtained from a human donor with alopecia areata. This sample comprised CD8+ T cells sorted from blood, obtained at approximately week 34, from a patient treated with tofacitinib.

CDR3 nucleotides: TGTGCCAGCAGCGTAGGGGGGAGTATCCACGAGCAGTACTTC. This encodes CASSVGGSIHEQYF. The chain has TRBV9 and TRBJ2-7; D is tentatively TRBD1 or TRBD2 (5 bases each). The CDR3 is 14 residues long. Germline CDR1 SGDLS, CDR2 YYNGEE. The germline V and J ends were trimmed by 0 bases and 5 bases, with 12 bases remaining between them.